This T cell receptor beta chain derives from a study of T cell responses to AZD1222 COVID-19 vaccine. Whole-study results and caveats: It was only a handful of AZD1222 recipients who were seropositive at baseline. Increases in Spike-specific TCR breadth and depth were seen after two AZD1222 doses.

Germline CDR1 is SGHRS and CDR2 is YFSETQ. With 0 bases clipped from V and 0 bases from J, the junction kept 10 bases outside the gene matches. There are 18 residues in the CDR3. Comment on this clone: Its antigen is not identified.

This table comes from immunoSEQ multiplex PCR, and its TCRdb copy is limited to in-frame clones, with some not included. The sample holds about 99,000 clones, about 88% seen once. Specimen: peripheral blood, collected on day 0 of AZD1222 vaccination. The sequence came from an adult in good health. The chain has TRBV5-1 and TRBJ2-7; 9 bases line up with TRBD2. The DNA for the CDR3 is TGCGCCAGCAGCTTGGGTGTTAGCGGGGGCCGTTCCTCCTACGAGCAGTACTTC. It yields the protein CASSLGVSGGRSSYEQYF.